These T cell receptor beta chains were read from a single sample in a study of blood T cell repertoires in COVID-19. Sequencing was performed with immunoSEQ multiplex PCR; in TCRdb, only in-frame clones are kept and a portion is missing. The sample shows over 200,000 clones, over 75% of them seen only once. The sample consisted of peripheral blood. The receptors were gathered from a human donor in a cohort sampled during active COVID-19. CDR3s include the opening cysteine and the closing phenylalanine or tryptophan. The D gene is left open where the match is weak. Not every row has a clone size; where given, it reads once, few, many or a size class.

CDR3nt	CDR3aa	j_gene	v_gene	abundance	d_gene
TGTGCCAGCAGGGGGACAGAACAATCCAGAACTCTGAAACACTCTGGGGCCAACGTCCTGACTTTC	CASRGTEQSRTLKHSGANVLTF	TRBJ2-6	TRBV27	.	TRBD1
TGTGCCAGCAGTTCCCCGGACAGGGGTCCCTACGAGCAGTACTTC	CASSSPDRGPYEQYF	TRBJ2-7	TRBV6-2/TRBV6-3	.	TRBD1
TGTGCCACCAGCAGAGACCACGGACAGTCTGAAGCTTTCTTT	CATSRDHGQSEAFF	TRBJ1-1	TRBV15	once	.
TGTGCCAGCAGCTTGGGGGGGAGCGGGGACGAGCAGTACTTC	CASSLGGSGDEQYF	TRBJ2-7	TRBV11-3	.	TRBD2
TGTGCCAGCACCCAAGAGGGTGGCTACACCTTC	CASTQEGGYTF	TRBJ1-2	TRBV6-5	.	.
TGTGCCAGCAGCTTAAGGGGGAAAGAGACCCAGTACTTC	CASSLRGKETQYF	TRBJ2-5	TRBV11-2	once	.
TGTGCCACCAGCAGAGGTGGGACTAGCGGAGCCTACGAGCAGTACTTC	CATSRGGTSGAYEQYF	TRBJ2-7	TRBV15	.	TRBD2
TGTGCCAGCAGTTTACGGGGGTGGAAAGCGGGCGAGCAGTACTTC	CASSLRGWKAGEQYF	TRBJ2-7	TRBV28	.	.
TGTGCCAGCACCTTACAGGAGAACACTGAAGCTTTCTTT	CASTLQENTEAFF	TRBJ1-1	TRBV12-3/TRBV12-4	.	.
TGTGCCAGCAGCAGCGACAGGGCAACCGAGCAGTACTTC	CASSSDRATEQYF	TRBJ2-7	TRBV7-2	.	TRBD1
TGTGCCAGCAGGGGGGGGTTCTATGGCTACACCTTC	CASRGGFYGYTF	TRBJ1-2	TRBV2	.	.
TGTGCCTGGACCGACCAGGCTACCAATCAGCCCCAGCATTTT	CAWTDQATNQPQHF	TRBJ1-5	TRBV30	.	.
TGCGCCAGCAGTGAGTCCCCCCGGGTGGGCTACGAGCAGTACTTC	CASSESPRVGYEQYF	TRBJ2-7	TRBV10-1	once	.
TGTGCCAGCAGCTTAGCCCGAGGGCAAGAGACCCAGTACTTC	CASSLARGQETQYF	TRBJ2-5	TRBV7-3	.	.
TGCGCCAGCAGCCGAGCGGGACTAGCGGGAGACGGCGGGGGAGATACGCAGTATTTT	CASSRAGLAGDGGGDTQYF	TRBJ2-3	TRBV4-3	.	TRBD2
TGTGCCAGCAGCTTAGTGGGGCAGGGAAATTCACCCCTCCACTTT	CASSLVGQGNSPLHF	TRBJ1-6	TRBV7-2	.	.
TGTGCCAGCCAACCGACTAGTACGGCCGAGCAGTACTTC	CASQPTSTAEQYF	TRBJ2-7	TRBV2	.	.
TGTGCCAGCAGCTTCAGGGGAGATAATTCACCCCTCCACTTT	CASSFRGDNSPLHF	TRBJ1-6	TRBV5-8	.	.
TGTGCCTGGAGTGGGGACAGGCCGTTGGATGAGCAGTTCTTC	CAWSGDRPLDEQFF	TRBJ2-1	TRBV30	.	TRBD1
TGTGCCAGTAGTATTTCAGGGTTCACTGAAGCTTTCTTT	CASSISGFTEAFF	TRBJ1-1	TRBV19	.	.
TGTGCCAGCAGCTCCCGACAGGAGGAGACCCAGTACTTC	CASSSRQEETQYF	TRBJ2-5	TRBV11-3	.	.
TGTGCCAGCAGCCCCCGGGACTACGGGGAGACCCAGTACTTC	CASSPRDYGETQYF	TRBJ2-5	TRBV4-2	.	TRBD2
TGTGCCTGGAGTGCGGGGGGGGCTAGCAATCAGCCCCAGCATTTT	CAWSAGGASNQPQHF	TRBJ1-5	TRBV30	once	.
TGTGCCAGTAGTTTAACCGCAGGTCACCGCTATGGCTACACCTTC	CASSLTAGHRYGYTF	TRBJ1-2	TRBV19	.	.
TGTGCCAGCAGAGCCGGGGACAGGGGGTACTCACCCCTCCACTTT	CASRAGDRGYSPLHF	TRBJ1-6	TRBV2	once	TRBD1
TGCGCCAGCAGCGGCGGACTAGCGGGAGGCCGGGCCGGGGAGCTGTTTTTT	CASSGGLAGGRAGELFF	TRBJ2-2	TRBV4-1	.	TRBD2
TGTGCCTGGAGTGTAAGGCGGGCCACCTACGAGCAGTACTTC	CAWSVRRATYEQYF	TRBJ2-7	TRBV30	.	.
TGTGCCAGCAGCATAAACAGGGCGGGTAGCAATCAGCCCCAGCATTTT	CASSINRAGSNQPQHF	TRBJ1-5	TRBV7-2	.	.
TGTGCCAGCAGCTTAGGGGCAGGGGAAAAACTGTTTTTT	CASSLGAGEKLFF	TRBJ1-4	TRBV13	.	.
TGTGCCAGCAGTCCCCTCCCACATCTCCTCAATTCACCCCTCCACTTT	CASSPLPHLLNSPLHF	TRBJ1-6	TRBV6-4	few	.
TGTGCCAGCAGCCAAGATCTACTAGCGGGAGGAGAGACCCAGTACTTC	CASSQDLLAGGETQYF	TRBJ2-5	TRBV3-1/TRBV3-2	.	TRBD2
TGTGCCAGCTCACCCCCGACAGGGAGCTATGGCTACACCTTC	CASSPPTGSYGYTF	TRBJ1-2	TRBV18	.	TRBD1
TGTGCCAGCAGCGTAGGGGCGCCGAATGAAAAACTGTTTTTT	CASSVGAPNEKLFF	TRBJ1-4	TRBV9	.	.
TGTGCCAGCAGCTTGGTGGGCGGGAGAAAATACGAGCAGTACTTC	CASSLVGGRKYEQYF	TRBJ2-7	TRBV5-6	few	TRBD2
TGCACCAGCAGCCGCCAACCGGGACATCCGATCTCTGGGGCCAACGTCCTGACTTTC	CTSSRQPGHPISGANVLTF	TRBJ2-6	TRBV1	.	.
TGTGCCAGCAGGCTCGACAGGGATAAATCACCCCTCCACTTT	CASRLDRDKSPLHF	TRBJ1-6	TRBV27	.	TRBD1
TGTGCCAGCAGTCGGGGACAGGCGCTCTCTGGGGCCAACGTCCTGACTTTC	CASSRGQALSGANVLTF	TRBJ2-6	TRBV28	.	TRBD1
TGTGCCAGTAGTGGTCTCCGGGTGGAAGAGACCCAGTACTTC	CASSGLRVEETQYF	TRBJ2-5	TRBV19	.	.
TGTGCCAGCACCAACGGCAGGGGGAGCTATGGCTACACCTTC	CASTNGRGSYGYTF	TRBJ1-2	TRBV6-5	.	TRBD1
TGCAGCGTTGGGACAGGGAATAACTATGGCTACACCTTC	CSVGTGNNYGYTF	TRBJ1-2	TRBV29-1	.	TRBD1
TGTGCCAGCAGCCCTCGGGGGGGCGAATACGAGCAGTACTTC	CASSPRGGEYEQYF	TRBJ2-7	TRBV7-3	few	TRBD2
TGTGCCAGCAGACCGACAGGGACCTACGAGCAGTACTTC	CASRPTGTYEQYF	TRBJ2-7	TRBV11-2	.	TRBD1
TGTGCCAGCAGTATATCTACCGTGAACACTGAAGCTTTCTTT	CASSISTVNTEAFF	TRBJ1-1	TRBV6-6	.	.
TGTGCCAGCACCACAGTCGGGACTAGCAGGAATGAGCAGTTCTTC	CASTTVGTSRNEQFF	TRBJ2-1	TRBV27	few	TRBD2
TGTGCCAGCAGTTACTCGGACAGGCAGAACACTGAAGCTTTCTTT	CASSYSDRQNTEAFF	TRBJ1-1	TRBV6-6	once	TRBD1
TGTGCCAGCATACGGGGGGTAAGCAATCAGCCCCAGCATTTT	CASIRGVSNQPQHF	TRBJ1-5	TRBV28	.	.
TGCGCCAGCAGCACCCCCGGGACAGGGGGCGCAAACTATGGCTACACCTTC	CASSTPGTGGANYGYTF	TRBJ1-2	TRBV5-1	.	TRBD1
TGTGCCAGCGGTCTAGGACAGGGAGGCAATCAGCCCCAGCATTTT	CASGLGQGGNQPQHF	TRBJ1-5	TRBV28	.	TRBD1
TGTGCCAGCAGTTTACTCAGGGGGAACACTGAAGCTTTCTTT	CASSLLRGNTEAFF	TRBJ1-1	TRBV28	once	.
TGTGCCAGCAGCAAGGGAGGTAGCGGGAGAGGACGGGACGAGCAGTACTTC	CASSKGGSGRGRDEQYF	TRBJ2-7	TRBV7-3	.	TRBD2
TGTGCCAGCAGGGGACAATCTGGAAACACCATATATTTT	CASRGQSGNTIYF	TRBJ1-3	TRBV6-5	.	.
TGTGCCAGCAGCTTCAGCTTACTCGGGACAGGGAACACCGGGGAGCTGTTTTTT	CASSFSLLGTGNTGELFF	TRBJ2-2	TRBV7-3	.	TRBD1